The T cell receptor (beta chain) under discussion was sequenced for a study of cytomegalovirus exposure and HLA in healthy donors. Clones were read by immunoSEQ multiplex PCR, and TCRdb kept only the in-frame ones, dropping some. The repertoire holds 130,000 or so clones, with just under 90% as singletons. Donors came from a validation cohort of some 130 subjects, distinct from the first 666-subject cohort. Study-wide findings and caveats: Cytomegalovirus status, reportedly, was diagnosed with high specificity and sensitivity by the classifier.

There are 17 residues in the CDR3. With V trimmed by 1 base and J by 0 bases, 7 bases remained unmatched. The germline CDR1 and CDR2 sequences are SGHTS and YDEGEE. On this clone: Antigen: not known.

This rearrangement joins TRBV5-8 to TRBJ2-1; 7 bases align to TRBD2. The sequence came from a man aged 25 to 45 in good health and CMV-seronegative. The source material was PBMCs. This CDR3 is CASSLTWGGSSYNEQFF. The CDR3 DNA follows: TGTGCCAGCAGCTTGACGTGGGGGGGGAGCTCCTACAATGAGCAGTTCTTC.